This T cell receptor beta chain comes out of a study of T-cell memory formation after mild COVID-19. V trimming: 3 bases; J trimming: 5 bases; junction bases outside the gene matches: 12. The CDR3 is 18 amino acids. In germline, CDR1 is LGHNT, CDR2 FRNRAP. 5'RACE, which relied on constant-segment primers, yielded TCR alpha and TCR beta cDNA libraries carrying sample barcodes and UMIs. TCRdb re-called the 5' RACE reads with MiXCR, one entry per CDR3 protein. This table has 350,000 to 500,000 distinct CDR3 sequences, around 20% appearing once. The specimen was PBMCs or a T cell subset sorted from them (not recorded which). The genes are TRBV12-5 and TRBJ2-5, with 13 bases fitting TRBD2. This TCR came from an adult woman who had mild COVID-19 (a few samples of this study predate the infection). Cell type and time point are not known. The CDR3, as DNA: TGTGCTAGTGGTTTAACCGACGGGACTAGCGGGAATACGGAGACCCAGTACTTC. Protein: CASGLTDGTSGNTETQYF.